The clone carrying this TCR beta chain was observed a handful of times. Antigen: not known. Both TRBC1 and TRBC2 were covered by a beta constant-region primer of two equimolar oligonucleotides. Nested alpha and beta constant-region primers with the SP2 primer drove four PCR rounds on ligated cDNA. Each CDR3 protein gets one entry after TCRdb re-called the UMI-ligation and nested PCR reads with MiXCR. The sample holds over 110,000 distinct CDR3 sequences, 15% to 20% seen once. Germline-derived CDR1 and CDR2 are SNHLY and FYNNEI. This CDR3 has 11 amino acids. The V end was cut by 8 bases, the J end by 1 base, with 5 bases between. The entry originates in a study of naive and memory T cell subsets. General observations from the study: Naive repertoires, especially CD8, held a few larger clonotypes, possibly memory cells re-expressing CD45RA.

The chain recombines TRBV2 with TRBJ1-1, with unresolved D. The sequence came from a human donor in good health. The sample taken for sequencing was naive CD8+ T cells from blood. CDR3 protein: CASVGNTEAFF. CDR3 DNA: TGTGCCAGCGTGGGGAACACTGAAGCTTTCTTT.